The next 7 T cell receptor beta chains were all read from a single sample in a study of cytomegalovirus exposure and HLA in healthy donors. PCR involved 60 Vbeta and 13 Jbeta primers. Using immunoSEQ multiplex PCR, the repertoire was profiled, and TCRdb retains in-frame clones only, with some absent. This table has some 90,000 clones, 82% appearing once. The sequencing sample was made of PBMCs. The source is a man aged 50 to 60 in good health and CMV-seronegative.

The chain couples TRBV19 to TRBJ2-7; TRBD2 matches at 7 bases. CDR1 LNHDA and CDR2 SQIVND come from the germline V gene (reference sequence). The CDR3 loop spans 15 amino acids. V lost 4 bases, J lost 3 bases, and 9 bases stayed unmatched. The CDR3 loop reads CASSRGRDSGYEQYF. The CDR3 coding sequence is TGTGCCAGTAGTAGGGGGAGGGATTCCGGCTACGAGCAGTACTTC.

The chain employs TRBV2 and TRBJ2-7; D is possibly TRBD2 (5 bases). The CDR3 has 14 amino acids. V shed 6 bases and J shed 3 bases, with 15 bases lying between them. CDR1 is SNHLY and CDR2 is FYNNEI in the germline V gene. DNA for the CDR3: TGTGCCAGCAGGAGGGCACTAGAGGGCTACGAGCAGTACTTC. Residues: CASRRALEGYEQYF.

The gene calls are TRBV18 and TRBJ1-4; D may be TRBD1 (6 bases). V was cut by 2 bases and J by 0 bases, with 10 bases left in between. The CDR3 extends over 16 amino acids. CDR1 KGHSH and CDR2 LQKENI come from the germline V gene. The CDR3 DNA follows: TGTGCCAGCTCACCAGGGACAAGGGCAACTAATGAAAAACTGTTTTTT. It specifies CASSPGTRATNEKLFF.

This clone has a single count. This chain connects TRBV28 to TRBJ1-1, with 9 positions matching TRBD1. Trimming removed 3 bases from V and 10 bases from J; junction bases left unmatched: 6. CDR1 is MDHEN and CDR2 is SYDVKM in the germline V gene. CDR3 length: 13 amino acids. CDR3 in amino acids: CASSFPGQGSAFF. The CDR3 DNA reads as TGTGCCAGCAGTTTCCCGGGACAGGGTTCAGCTTTCTTT.

This chain links TRBV11-2 with TRBJ2-7, with no clear D. The germline V gene has CDR1 SGHAT and CDR2 FQNNGV. This CDR3 has 15 amino acids. V was cut by 4 bases and J by 0 bases, with 13 bases left in between. CDR3: CASSYRLEISYEQYF. CDR3 in DNA: TGTGCCAGCAGCTACCGACTCGAGATCTCCTACGAGCAGTACTTC.

Of note for this clone: Compared with germline, one end of the junction differs, possibly owing to a read error. This chain links TRBV7-9 with TRBJ2-7; 11 nucleotides agree with TRBD1. There are 18 residues in the CDR3. Germline V gives CDR1 SEHNR, CDR2 FQNEAQ (reference sequence). The CDR3 DNA reads TGTTCCAGCAGCCCCGGACAGGGGGCCTTCCCAAGCTCCTACGAGCAGTACTTC. Translated, it gives CSSSPGQGAFPSSYEQYF.

V and J are TRBV28 and TRBJ2-7, with 9 nucleotides matching TRBD2. CDR1 is MDHEN, CDR2 SYDVKM, per germline. Losses at the gene ends were 3 bases for V and 0 bases for J; bases not matched to a gene: 3. This CDR3 has 15 residues. The DNA for the CDR3 is TGTGCCAGCAGTTTCGGCGGGAGGGCCTCCTACGAGCAGTACTTC. Translating gives CASSFGGRASYEQYF.